The 10 T cell receptor beta chains below were found in one sample sequenced in a study of PD-1 blockade in classical Hodgkin lymphoma. The time point was: cycle 4 day 1 (C4D1), after 6 weeks of nivolumab. Brentuximab vedotin exposure varied, and every patient relapsed after autologous stem cell transplantation. Only in-frame clones appear in the TCRdb table, and some are missing; sequencing was by immunoSEQ multiplex PCR. The sample has roughly 60,000 clones, 91% seen once. This specimen was peripheral blood mononuclear cells (PBMCs), taken before the fourth cycle of nivolumab. The receptors derive from a human donor with classical Hodgkin lymphoma.

This rearrangement joins TRBV6-1 to TRBJ1-5; D unresolved. The CDR3 consists of 14 residues. The germline V gene has CDR1 MNHNS and CDR2 SASEGT. With 1 base removed from V and 4 bases from J, the gap between germline ends came to 8 bases. DNA for the CDR3: TGTGCCAGCAGTGAAGGGACCGCGAATCAGCCCCAGCATTTT. Encoded protein: CASSEGTANQPQHF.

The genes are TRBV30 and TRBJ1-6; TRBD1 matches 8 bases. The CDR3 is made up of 12 amino acids. Germline CDR1 reads GTSNPN; CDR2 reads SVGIG (reference sequence). The junction had 6 bases not matched to a gene; V was cut back by 7 bases and J by 10 bases. The CDR3 loop reads CALDRGGSPLHF. CDR3 nucleotides: TGTGCCTTAGACAGGGGAGGATCACCCCTCCACTTT.

The chain recombines TRBV10-3 with TRBJ1-2; D is unresolved. The CDR3 has 12 residues. Germline V lookup: CDR1 ENHRY, CDR2 SYGVKD. Trimming removed 11 bases from V and 0 bases from J, with 10 bases in between. DNA for the CDR3: TGTGCCGTCGATGAGGCTAACTATGGCTACACCTTC. Amino acids: CAVDEANYGYTF.

This clone was recorded once. This chain links TRBV2 with TRBJ2-3; D may be TRBD1 (6 bases). Trimming took 5 bases from V and 6 from J, leaving 12 bases between them. Germline assignment: CDR1 SNHLY and CDR2 FYNNEI. The CDR3 is 13 residues long. CDR3 in amino acids: CASSSQGPDTQYF. The CDR3, as DNA: TGTGCCAGCAGTTCACAGGGCCCCGATACGCAGTATTTT. Based on the CDR3 plus reference TRBV2 and TRBJ2-3, the full variable domain is EPEVTQTPSHQVTQMGQEVILRCVPISNHLYFYWYRQILGQKVEFLVSFYNNEISEKSEIFDDQFSVERPDGSNFTLKIRSTKLEDSAMYFCASSSQGPDTQYFGPGTRLTVL.

The chain combines TRBV6-5 with TRBJ2-1; no clear D gene. Germline CDR1 and CDR2: MNHEY and SVGAGI. Between the trimmed V and J ends, which lost 4 bases and 5 bases, there was a span of 12 bases. The CDR3 is made up of 14 amino acids. Written as DNA, the CDR3 is TGTGCCAGCAGTTCCTTCAATCTCAACAATGAGCAGTTCTTC. This translates into CASSSFNLNNEQFF.

V is TRBV19 and J is TRBJ2-7; the D gene could be TRBD1 or TRBD2 (6 bases each). Looked up from germline, CDR1 is LNHDA and CDR2 is SQIVND (reference sequence). Trimming took 0 bases from V and 3 from J, leaving 12 bases between them. This CDR3 comprises 15 residues. This CDR3 reads CASSIDPGAGYEQYF. The CDR3 DNA is TGTGCCAGTAGTATAGATCCGGGGGCCGGCTACGAGCAGTACTTC.

This rearrangement joins TRBV29-1 to TRBJ2-3; 10 positions agree with TRBD1. CDR1 and CDR2 from the germline V gene are SQVTM and ANQGSEA. The CDR3 spans 16 residues. J lost 2 bases, V lost 7 bases, and 12 bases had no gene match. The CDR3 protein is CSGITRDRGYTDTQYF. The CDR3 DNA is TGCAGCGGAATTACCCGGGACAGGGGATACACAGATACGCAGTATTTT.

The genes are TRBV5-1 and TRBJ1-6; D perhaps matches TRBD1 (5 bases). Germline V CDR1 and CDR2: SGHRS, YFSETQ. This CDR3 has 15 residues. The V and J ends lost 4 bases and 13 bases respectively, with 21 bases between them. In DNA, the CDR3 is TGCGCCAGCAGCCTGGGGGAACCGGGGTTTATCCCCCTCCACTTT. It codes for CASSLGEPGFIPLHF.

The gene calls are TRBV2 and TRBJ1-2; D remains ambiguous. The CDR3 has 17 residues. Germline V gene data show CDR1 as SNHLY and CDR2 as FYNNEI. V gave up 1 base and J gave up 2 bases, with 17 bases separating them. This CDR3 reads CASSEDPRMEGNYGYTF. The CDR3 DNA reads as TGTGCCAGCAGTGAAGACCCGAGAATGGAGGGAAACTATGGCTACACCTTC.

The chain carries TRBV21-1 and TRBJ2-1; no check of the table's D call, TRBD1, against the DNA was made. TRBV21-1 is designated a pseudogene. The CDR3 spans 13 residues. In nucleotides, the CDR3 is TGTGCCACTAGGATCAGGGACTACAATGAGCAGTTCTTC. As protein: CATRIRDYNEQFF.